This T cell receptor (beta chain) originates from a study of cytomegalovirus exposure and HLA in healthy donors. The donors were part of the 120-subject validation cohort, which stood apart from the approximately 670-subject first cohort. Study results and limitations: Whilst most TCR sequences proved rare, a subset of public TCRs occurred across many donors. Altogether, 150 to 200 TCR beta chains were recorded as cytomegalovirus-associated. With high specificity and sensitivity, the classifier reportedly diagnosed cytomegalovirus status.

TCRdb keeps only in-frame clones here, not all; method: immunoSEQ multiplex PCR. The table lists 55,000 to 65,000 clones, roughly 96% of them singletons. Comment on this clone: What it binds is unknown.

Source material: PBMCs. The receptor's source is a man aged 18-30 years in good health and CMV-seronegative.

CDR3 DNA sequence: TGCAGCGTTTTACGCAGGGGCTCCTACGAGCAGTACTTC. Translated, it gives CSVLRRGSYEQYF. This sequence joins TRBV29-1 and TRBJ2-7, with a weak D call TRBD1 (6 bases). V lost 5 bases and J 0 bases, leaving 11 bases between the germline ends. Germline V CDR1 and CDR2: SQVTM, ANQGSEA. The CDR3 spans 13 residues.